This TCR beta chain was identified in a study of T cell responses to AZD1222 COVID-19 vaccine. Whole-study findings and limits: Spike was spanned by vaccine-associated CD4 TCRs, which were dominant at 160-218 and 743-854. The peak T cell response came first, and repertoires were sampled only after it. The donors showed a predominance of white British ancestry and of females, with possible underestimation of clonal diversity.

This clone came up once. The target antigen is unknown. The repertoire was sequenced with immunoSEQ multiplex PCR; TCRdb's copy has only in-frame clones and lacks some. The repertoire holds about 140,000 clones, with just under 95% as singletons. V lost 4 bases to trimming and J lost 4 bases; unmatched junction nucleotides: 5. CDR1 is SGHRS, CDR2 YFSETQ, per germline. CDR3 length equals 14 residues. The specimen comprised peripheral blood, sampled after recovery from COVID-19. This chain connects TRBV5-1 to TRBJ1-1; 9 positions match TRBD1. The receptor was derived from an adult who had recovered from COVID-19. CDR3 DNA sequence: TGCGCCAGCAGCCTGACAGGGGGTGGCACTGAAGCTTTCTTT. This translates into CASSLTGGGTEAFF.